This TCR beta chain was found in a study of blood T cell repertoires in COVID-19. Turning to the study itself: From the United States, Italy and Spain came samples of acute and convalescent COVID-19.

Sequencing used immunoSEQ multiplex PCR; TCRdb keeps in-frame clones, though not all of them. The sample yields under 350,000 clones, around nine tenths seen once. Sequenced material: peripheral blood. This clonotype was obtained from a man aged 35 to 55 with acute or convalescent COVID-19.

The CDR3 spells CASSGGQLYGYTF. CDR3 sequence (DNA): TGTGCCAGCAGCGGGGGACAGCTCTATGGCTACACCTTC. The chain couples TRBV7-3 to TRBJ1-2; TRBD1 agrees at 7 bases. Germline CDR1 and CDR2: SGHTA and FQGTGA. CDR3 length equals 13 residues. Unmatched junction bases numbered 4, after V lost 5 bases and J lost 4 bases. Supplemented by reference TRBV7-3 and TRBJ1-2, the full variable domain reads GAGVSQTPSNKVTEKGKYVELRCDPISGHTALYWYRQSLGQGPEFLIYFQGTGAADDSGLPNDRFFAVRPEGSVSTLKIQRTERGDSAVYLCASSGGQLYGYTFGSGTRLTVV.